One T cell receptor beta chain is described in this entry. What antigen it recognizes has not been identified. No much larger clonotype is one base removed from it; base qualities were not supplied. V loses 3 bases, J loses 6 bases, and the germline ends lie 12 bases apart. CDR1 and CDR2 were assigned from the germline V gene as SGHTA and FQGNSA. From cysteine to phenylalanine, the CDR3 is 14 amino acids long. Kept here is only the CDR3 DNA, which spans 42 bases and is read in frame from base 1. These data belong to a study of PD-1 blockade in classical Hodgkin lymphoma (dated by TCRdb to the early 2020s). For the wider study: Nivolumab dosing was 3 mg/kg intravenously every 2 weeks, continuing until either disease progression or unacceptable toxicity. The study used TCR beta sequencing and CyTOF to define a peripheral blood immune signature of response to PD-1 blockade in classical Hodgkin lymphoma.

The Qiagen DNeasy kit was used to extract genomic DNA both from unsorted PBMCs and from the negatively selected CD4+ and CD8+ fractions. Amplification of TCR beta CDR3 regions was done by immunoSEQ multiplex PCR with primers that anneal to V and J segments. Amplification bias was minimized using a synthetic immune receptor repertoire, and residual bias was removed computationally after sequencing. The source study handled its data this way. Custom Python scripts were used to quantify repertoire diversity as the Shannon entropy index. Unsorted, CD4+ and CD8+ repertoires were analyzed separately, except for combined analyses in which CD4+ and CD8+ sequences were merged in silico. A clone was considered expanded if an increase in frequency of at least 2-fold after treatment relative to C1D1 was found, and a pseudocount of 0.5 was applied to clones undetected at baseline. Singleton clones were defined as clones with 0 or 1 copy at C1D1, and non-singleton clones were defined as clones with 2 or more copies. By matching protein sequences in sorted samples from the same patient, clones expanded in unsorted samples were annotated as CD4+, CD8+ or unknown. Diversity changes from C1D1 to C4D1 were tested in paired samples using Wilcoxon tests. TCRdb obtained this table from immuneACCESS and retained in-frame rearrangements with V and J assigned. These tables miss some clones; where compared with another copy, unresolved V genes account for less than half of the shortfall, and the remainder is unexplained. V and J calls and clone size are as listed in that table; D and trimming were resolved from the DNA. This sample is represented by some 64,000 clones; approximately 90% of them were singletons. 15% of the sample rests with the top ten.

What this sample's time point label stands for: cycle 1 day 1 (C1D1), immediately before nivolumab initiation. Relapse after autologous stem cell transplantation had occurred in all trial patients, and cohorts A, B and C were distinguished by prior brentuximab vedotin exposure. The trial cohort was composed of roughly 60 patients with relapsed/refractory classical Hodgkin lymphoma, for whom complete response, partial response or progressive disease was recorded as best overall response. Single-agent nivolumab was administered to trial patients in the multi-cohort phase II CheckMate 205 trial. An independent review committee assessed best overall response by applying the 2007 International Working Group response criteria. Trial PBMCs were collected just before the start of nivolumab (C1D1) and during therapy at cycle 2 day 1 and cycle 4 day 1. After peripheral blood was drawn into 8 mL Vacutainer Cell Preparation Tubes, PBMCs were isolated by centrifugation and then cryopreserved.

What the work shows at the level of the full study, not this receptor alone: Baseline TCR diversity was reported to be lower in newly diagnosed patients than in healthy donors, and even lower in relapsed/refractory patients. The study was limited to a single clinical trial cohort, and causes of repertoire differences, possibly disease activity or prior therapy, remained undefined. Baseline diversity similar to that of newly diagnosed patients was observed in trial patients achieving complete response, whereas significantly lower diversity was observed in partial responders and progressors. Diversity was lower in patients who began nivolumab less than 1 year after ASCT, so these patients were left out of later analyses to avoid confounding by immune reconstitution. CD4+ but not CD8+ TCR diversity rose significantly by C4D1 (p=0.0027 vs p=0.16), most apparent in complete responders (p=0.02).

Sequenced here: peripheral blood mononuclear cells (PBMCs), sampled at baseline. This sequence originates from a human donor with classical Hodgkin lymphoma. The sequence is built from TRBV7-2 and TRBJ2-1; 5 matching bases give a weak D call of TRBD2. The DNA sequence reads TGTGCCAGCAGCTTGAGTCCTAGCCTCAATGAGCAGTTCTTC. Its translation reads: CASSLSPSLNEQFF.